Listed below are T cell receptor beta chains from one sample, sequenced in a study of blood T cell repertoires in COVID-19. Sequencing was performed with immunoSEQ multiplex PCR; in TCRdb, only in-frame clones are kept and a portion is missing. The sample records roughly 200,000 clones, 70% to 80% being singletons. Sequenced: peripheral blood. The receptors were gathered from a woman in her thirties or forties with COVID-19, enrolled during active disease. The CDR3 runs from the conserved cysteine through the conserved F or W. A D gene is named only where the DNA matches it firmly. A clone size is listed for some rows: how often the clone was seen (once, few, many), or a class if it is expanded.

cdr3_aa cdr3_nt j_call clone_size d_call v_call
CASSVSHYQETQYF TGTGCCAGCAGTGTTTCTCACTACCAAGAGACCCAGTACTTC TRBJ2-5 NA NA TRBV27
CASSPGGGSADTQYF TGTGCCAGCAGCCCTGGGGGGGGGTCAGCAGATACGCAGTATTTT TRBJ2-3 NA TRBD2 TRBV4-2
CASSDLGHLNTEAFF TGTGCCAGCAGTGATTTGGGGCACCTGAACACTGAAGCTTTCTTT TRBJ1-1 NA NA TRBV2
CAATTANYGYTF TGTGCCGCCACGACAGCTAACTATGGCTACACCTTC TRBJ1-2 NA NA TRBV6-5
CSASPRQGYYEQYF TGCAGTGCTAGTCCCCGACAGGGTTACTACGAGCAGTACTTC TRBJ2-7 NA TRBD1 TRBV20-1
CASSRRNRVGYTF TGTGCCAGCAGTCGCCGGAACAGGGTCGGCTACACCTTC TRBJ1-2 NA NA TRBV25-1
CAISATGAATDTQYF TGTGCCATCAGCGCGACAGGGGCAGCCACAGATACGCAGTATTTT TRBJ2-3 once TRBD1 TRBV10-3
CARSWWGGGYYNEQFF TGTGCCAGAAGCTGGTGGGGCGGGGGGTATTATAATGAGCAGTTCTTC TRBJ2-1 NA TRBD2 TRBV5-3
CASRTGGTSNQPQHF TGCGCCAGCAGGACAGGGGGCACAAGCAATCAGCCCCAGCATTTT TRBJ1-5 NA TRBD1 TRBV10-2
CASRKDRGDEKLFF TGTGCCAGCAGGAAGGACAGGGGGGATGAAAAACTGTTTTTT TRBJ1-4 NA TRBD1 TRBV6-5
CASSSGWLATLDEQFF TGTGCCAGCAGCTCCGGGTGGCTAGCTACCTTAGATGAGCAGTTCTTC TRBJ2-1 once NA TRBV7-9
CASSQEGRNPQYF TGTGCCAGCAGCCAAGAGGGCAGAAACCCGCAGTATTTT TRBJ2-3 NA NA TRBV3-1/TRBV3-2
CASRLGQGPSYEQYF TGTGCCAGCAGGCTGGGACAGGGGCCTTCCTACGAGCAGTACTTC TRBJ2-7 NA TRBD1 TRBV5-5
CASSPLIAAGETQYF TGCGCCAGCAGCCCCCTCATAGCGGCCGGAGAGACCCAGTACTTC TRBJ2-5 NA NA TRBV5-1
CASSPRRKTYEQYF TGTGCCAGCAGCCCGAGGCGGAAAACCTACGAGCAGTACTTC TRBJ2-7 NA NA TRBV7-8
CASSPNPQGNSYEQYF TGCGCCAGCAGCCCAAATCCGCAGGGAAACTCCTACGAGCAGTACTTC TRBJ2-7 NA NA TRBV5-1
CSSRQQVSYNEQFF TGCAGCTCTCGACAACAGGTCTCCTACAATGAGCAGTTCTTC TRBJ2-1 few NA TRBV29-1
CASSELAGASPDTQYF TGTGCCAGCAGTGAACTAGCGGGAGCTAGCCCAGATACGCAGTATTTT TRBJ2-3 NA TRBD2 TRBV9
CASSVGLAGFYEQYF TGTGCCAGCAGCGTAGGGCTAGCAGGCTTCTACGAGCAGTACTTC TRBJ2-7 NA NA TRBV9
CASKARVNQPQHF TGTGCCAGCAAGGCCCGGGTCAATCAGCCCCAGCATTTT TRBJ1-5 NA NA TRBV6-5
CASSSGTDVSYNEQFF TGCGCCAGCAGCTCCGGGACAGACGTTTCCTACAATGAGCAGTTCTTC TRBJ2-1 NA TRBD1 TRBV5-1
CAISQWERTYEQYF TGTGCCATCAGTCAGTGGGAGAGGACCTACGAGCAGTACTTC TRBJ2-7 NA NA TRBV10-3
CASRTTSGETQYF TGCGCCAGCAGGACCACTAGCGGAGAGACCCAGTACTTC TRBJ2-5 NA TRBD2 TRBV5-1
CASSTRTAYGYTF TGTGCCAGTAGTACCCGGACAGCCTATGGCTACACCTTC TRBJ1-2 NA NA TRBV19
CASSENLAGYNEQFF TGTGCCAGCAGTGAAAACCTAGCGGGGTACAATGAGCAGTTCTTC TRBJ2-1 NA TRBD2 TRBV6-1
CASSYSTANRPQHF TGTGCCAGCAGTTACTCAACAGCAAATCGGCCCCAGCATTTT TRBJ1-5 NA NA TRBV6-5
CASSRGPRGRGGNEQFF TGCGCCAGCAGTCGAGGACCCAGGGGGCGCGGTGGGAATGAGCAGTTCTTC TRBJ2-1 NA TRBD1 TRBV4-1
CASSLTGHFSDTQYF TGCGCCAGCAGCTTGACAGGGCATTTCTCAGATACGCAGTATTTT TRBJ2-3 NA NA TRBV5-1
CAISEAGTTNEKLFF TGTGCCATCAGTGAGGCGGGGACAACTAATGAAAAACTGTTTTTT TRBJ1-4 NA NA TRBV10-3
CASSVGRSSSTDTQYF TGTGCCAGCAGCGTAGGACGGTCTAGCAGCACAGATACGCAGTATTTT TRBJ2-3 NA NA TRBV9
CASSQVRAHEQYF TGTGCCAGCAGCCAAGTCAGGGCCCACGAGCAGTACTTC TRBJ2-7 NA NA TRBV3-1/TRBV3-2
CASSEAPGQRLADTQYF TGTGCCAGCAGTGAAGCGCCGGGACAGCGGCTAGCAGATACGCAGTATTTT TRBJ2-3 once TRBD1 TRBV6-1
CANSRDRNTGELFF TGTGCCAATTCCCGGGACAGGAACACCGGGGAGCTGTTTTTT TRBJ2-2 once TRBD1 TRBV10-3
CAWSPPYEGQGRTNEKLFF TGTGCCTGGAGTCCCCCCTACGAGGGACAGGGGAGGACTAATGAAAAACTGTTTTTT TRBJ1-4 few TRBD1 TRBV30
CASSFGTSGGATDTQYF TGTGCCAGCAGCTTCGGGACTAGCGGGGGAGCCACAGATACGCAGTATTTT TRBJ2-3 NA TRBD2 TRBV7-3
CATELEDTRNTIYF TGTGCCACCGAGCTAGAGGACACACGAAACACCATATATTTT TRBJ1-3 NA NA TRBV10-3
CASSKSTGHQPQHF TGTGCCAGTAGTAAATCGACAGGGCATCAGCCCCAGCATTTT TRBJ1-5 NA TRBD1 TRBV19
CASSEQDSSYEQYF TGTGCCAGCAGCGAGCAGGACAGCTCCTACGAGCAGTACTTC TRBJ2-7 NA NA TRBV3-1/TRBV3-2
CASSRGQGSNTEAFF TGTGCCAGCAGCCGGGGACAGGGCTCGAACACTGAAGCTTTCTTT TRBJ1-1 NA TRBD1 TRBV7-2
CASSGVEGAAFF TGTGCCAGCTCAGGGGTTGAGGGGGCAGCTTTCTTT TRBJ1-1 NA TRBD1 TRBV18
CASRGDVDTEAFF TGCGCCAGCCGGGGGGACGTAGACACTGAAGCTTTCTTT TRBJ1-1 NA NA TRBV5-1